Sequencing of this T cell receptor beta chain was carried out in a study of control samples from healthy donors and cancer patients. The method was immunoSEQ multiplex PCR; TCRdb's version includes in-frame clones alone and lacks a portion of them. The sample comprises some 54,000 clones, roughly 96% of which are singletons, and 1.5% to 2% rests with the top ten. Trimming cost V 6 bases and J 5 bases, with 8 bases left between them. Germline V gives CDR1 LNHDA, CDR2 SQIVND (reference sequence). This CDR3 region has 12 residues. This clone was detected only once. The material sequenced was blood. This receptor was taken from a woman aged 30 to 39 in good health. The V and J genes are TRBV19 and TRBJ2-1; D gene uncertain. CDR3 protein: CASSSLHNEQFF. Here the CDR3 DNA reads TGTGCCAGTAGCTCATTACACAATGAGCAGTTCTTC.